This T cell receptor beta chain stems from a study of T cells in Graves' hyperthyroidism and ophthalmopathy. CDR1 and CDR2 from the germline V gene are LGHDT and YNNKEL (reference sequence). This CDR3 has 14 amino acids. This clonotype has at least ten counts. An end of the junction differs from the germline gene, which may be a read error. Amplified TCR beta CDR3 regions derived from RNA transcripts. HTBI primers were employed in a first-round RT-PCR of the TCR CDR3. TCRdb called the multiplex PCR reads again in MiXCR, with one record for every CDR3 protein. The sample has more than 350,000 distinct CDR3 sequences, about 16% seen once.

The sequencing sample was made of blood. The V call is TRBV3-1, the J call TRBJ1-3, with D possibly matching TRBD1 (6 bases). This sequence was found in a woman in her 30s with Graves' hyperthyroidism. The CDR3 coding sequence is TGTGCCAGCAACCAACAGGGCTCTGGAAACACCATATATTTT. Its translation: CASNQQGSGNTIYF.